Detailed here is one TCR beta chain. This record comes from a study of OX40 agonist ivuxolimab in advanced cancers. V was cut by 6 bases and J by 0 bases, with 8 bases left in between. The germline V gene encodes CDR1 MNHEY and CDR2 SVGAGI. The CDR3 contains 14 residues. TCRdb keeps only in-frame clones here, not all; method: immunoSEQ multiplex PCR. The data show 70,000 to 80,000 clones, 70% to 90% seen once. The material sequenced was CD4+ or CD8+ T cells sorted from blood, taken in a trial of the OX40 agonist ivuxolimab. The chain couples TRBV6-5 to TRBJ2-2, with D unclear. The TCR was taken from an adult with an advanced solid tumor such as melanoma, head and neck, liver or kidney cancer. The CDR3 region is CASRYQTNTGELFF. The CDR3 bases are TGTGCCAGCAGATACCAAACGAACACCGGGGAGCTGTTTTTT.